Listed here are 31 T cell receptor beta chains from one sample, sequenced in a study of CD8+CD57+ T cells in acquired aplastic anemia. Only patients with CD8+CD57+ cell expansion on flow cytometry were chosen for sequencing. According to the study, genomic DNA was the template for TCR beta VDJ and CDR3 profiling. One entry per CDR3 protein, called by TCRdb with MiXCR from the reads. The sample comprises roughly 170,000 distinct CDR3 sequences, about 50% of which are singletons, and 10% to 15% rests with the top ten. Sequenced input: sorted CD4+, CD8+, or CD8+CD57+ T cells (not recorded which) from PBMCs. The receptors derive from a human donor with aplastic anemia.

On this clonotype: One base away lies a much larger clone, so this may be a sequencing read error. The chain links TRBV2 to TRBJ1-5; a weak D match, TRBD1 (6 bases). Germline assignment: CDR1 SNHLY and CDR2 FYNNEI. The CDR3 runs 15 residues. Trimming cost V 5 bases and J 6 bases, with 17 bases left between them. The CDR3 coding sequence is TGTGCCAGCAGTTTCAGACGGGGGGCAAGTCAGCCCCAGCATTTT. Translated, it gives CASSFRRGASQPQHF.

In DNA form, the CDR3 reads TGTGCCAGCTCACCGTCAGTATCCGGGACTGGAAACACCATATATTTT. Translated: CASSPSVSGTGNTIYF. This sequence joins TRBV18 and TRBJ1-3; no clear D gene. CDR3 length: 16 amino acids. Germline CDR1 is KGHSH and CDR2 is LQKENI. Trimming took 3 bases from V and 2 from J, leaving 14 bases between them.

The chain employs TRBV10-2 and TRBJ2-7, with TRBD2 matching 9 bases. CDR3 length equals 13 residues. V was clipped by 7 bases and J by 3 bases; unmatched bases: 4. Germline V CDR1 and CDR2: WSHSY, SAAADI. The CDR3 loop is CASMSRGGYEQYF. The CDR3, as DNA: TGCGCCAGCATGTCGCGGGGGGGCTACGAGCAGTACTTC.

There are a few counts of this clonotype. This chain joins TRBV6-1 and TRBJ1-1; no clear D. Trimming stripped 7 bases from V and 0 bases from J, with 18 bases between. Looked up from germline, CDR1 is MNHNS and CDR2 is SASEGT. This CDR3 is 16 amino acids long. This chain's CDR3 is CASMNIAGLMNTEAFF. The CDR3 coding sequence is TGTGCCAGCATGAACATTGCAGGTCTCATGAACACTGAAGCTTTCTTT.

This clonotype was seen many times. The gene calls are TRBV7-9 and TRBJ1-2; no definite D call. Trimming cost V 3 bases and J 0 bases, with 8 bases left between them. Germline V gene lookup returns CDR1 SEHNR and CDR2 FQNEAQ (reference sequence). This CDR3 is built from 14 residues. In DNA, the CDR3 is TGTGCCAGCAGCTTTAATGAAGCTAACTATGGCTACACCTTC. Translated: CASSFNEANYGYTF.

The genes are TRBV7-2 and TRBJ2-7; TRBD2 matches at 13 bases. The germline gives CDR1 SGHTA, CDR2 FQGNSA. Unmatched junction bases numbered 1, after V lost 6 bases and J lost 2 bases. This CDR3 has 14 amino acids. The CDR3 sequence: CASRGLAGPYEQYF. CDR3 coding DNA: TGTGCCAGCAGGGGACTAGCGGGGCCCTACGAGCAGTACTTC. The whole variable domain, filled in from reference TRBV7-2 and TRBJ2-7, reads GAGVSQSPSNKVTEKGKDVELRCDPISGHTALYWYRQSLGQGLEFLIYFQGNSAPDKSGLPSDRFSAERTGGSVSTLTIQRTQQEDSAVYLCASRGLAGPYEQYFGPGTRLTVT.

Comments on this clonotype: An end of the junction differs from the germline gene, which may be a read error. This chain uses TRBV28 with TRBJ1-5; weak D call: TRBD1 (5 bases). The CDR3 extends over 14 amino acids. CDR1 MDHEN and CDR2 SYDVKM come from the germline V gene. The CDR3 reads CASSLSQGKQPQHF. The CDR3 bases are TGTGCCAGCAGTTTATCGCAGGGCAAACAGCCCCAGCATTTT.

CDR3 sequence (DNA): TGTGCCAGCAGCGTAGGGACACTTAGCTCCTACGAGCAGTACTTC. Its translation: CASSVGTLSSYEQYF. The chain recombines TRBV9 with TRBJ2-7, with a weak D call TRBD1 (5 bases). CDR3 length equals 15 residues. Trimming left V 0 bases short and J 0 bases short, with 10 bases between. Germline V gene data show CDR1 as SGDLS and CDR2 as YYNGEE.

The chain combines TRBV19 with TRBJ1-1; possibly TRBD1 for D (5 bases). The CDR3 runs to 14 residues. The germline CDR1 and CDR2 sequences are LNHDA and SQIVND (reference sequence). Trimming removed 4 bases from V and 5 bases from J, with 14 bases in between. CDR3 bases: TGTGCCAGTAGTACCTGGGACGGTTGGACTGAAGCTTTCTTT. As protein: CASSTWDGWTEAFF.

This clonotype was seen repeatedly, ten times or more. The CDR3 spells CAGLRGSVCYSPLHF. CDR3 DNA: TGCGCCGGACTTCGGGGTTCAGTGTGTTATTCACCCCTCCACTTT. The chain recombines TRBV10-1 with TRBJ1-6; D unresolved. This CDR3 spans 15 amino acids. Germline V gene sequence: CDR1 WNHNN, CDR2 SYGVQD (reference sequence). The germline V and J ends were trimmed by 11 bases and 8 bases, with 22 bases remaining between them.

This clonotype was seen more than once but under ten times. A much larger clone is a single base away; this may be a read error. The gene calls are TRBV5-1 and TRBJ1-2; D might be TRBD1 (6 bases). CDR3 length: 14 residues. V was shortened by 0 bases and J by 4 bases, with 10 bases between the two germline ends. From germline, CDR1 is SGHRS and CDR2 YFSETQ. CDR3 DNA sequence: TGCGCCAGCAGCTTGGAGGGCAGGGGCTATGGCTACACCTTC. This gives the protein CASSLEGRGYGYTF. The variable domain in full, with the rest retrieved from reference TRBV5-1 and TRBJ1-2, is KAGVTQTPRYLIKTRGQQVTLSCSPISGHRSVSWYQQTPGQGLQFLFEYFSETQRNKGNFPGRFSGRQFSNSRSEMNVSTLELGDSALYLCASSLEGRGYGYTFGSGTRLTVV.

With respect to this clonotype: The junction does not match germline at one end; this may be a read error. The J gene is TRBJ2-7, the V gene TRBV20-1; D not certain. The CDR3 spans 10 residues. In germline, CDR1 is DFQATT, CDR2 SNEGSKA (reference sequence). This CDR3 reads CSAVSYEQYF. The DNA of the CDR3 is TGCAGTGCTGTCTCCTATGAGCAGTACTTC.

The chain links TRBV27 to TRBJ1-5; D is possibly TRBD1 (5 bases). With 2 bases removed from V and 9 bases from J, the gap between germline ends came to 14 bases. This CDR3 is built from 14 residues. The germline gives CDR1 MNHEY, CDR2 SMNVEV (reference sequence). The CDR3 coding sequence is TGTGCCAGCAGTTTACTCGACAGCCGGGGGCCCCAGCATTTT. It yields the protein CASSLLDSRGPQHF.

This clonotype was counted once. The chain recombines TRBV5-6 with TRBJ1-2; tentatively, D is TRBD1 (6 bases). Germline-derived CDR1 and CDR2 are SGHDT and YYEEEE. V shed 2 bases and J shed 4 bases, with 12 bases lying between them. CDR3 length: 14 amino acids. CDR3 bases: TGTGCCAGCAGCTTCCGGGTCAGGGGCTATGGCTACACCTTC. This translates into CASSFRVRGYGYTF. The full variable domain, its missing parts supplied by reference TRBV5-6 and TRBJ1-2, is DAGVTQSPTHLIKTRGQQVTLRCSPKSGHDTVSWYQQALGQGPQFIFQYYEEEERQRGNFPDRFSGHQFPNYSSELNVNALLLGDSALYLCASSFRVRGYGYTFGSGTRLTVV.

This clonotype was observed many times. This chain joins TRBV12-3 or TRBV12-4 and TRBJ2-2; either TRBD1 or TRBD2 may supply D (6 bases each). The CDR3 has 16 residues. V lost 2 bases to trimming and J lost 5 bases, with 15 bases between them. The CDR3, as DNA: TGTGCCAGCAGTTTAATTCGGGGGCAAGGAACCGGGGAGCTGTTTTTT. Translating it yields CASSLIRGQGTGELFF.

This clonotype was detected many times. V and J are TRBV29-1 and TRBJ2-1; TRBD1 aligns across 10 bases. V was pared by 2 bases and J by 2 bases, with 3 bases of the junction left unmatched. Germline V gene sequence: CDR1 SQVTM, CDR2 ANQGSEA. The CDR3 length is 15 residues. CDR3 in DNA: TGCAGCGTTGAAAGGGACAGGGGACCCTACAATGAGCAGTTCTTC. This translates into CSVERDRGPYNEQFF.

CDR3 loop: CASRSAGAYHNSPLHF. CDR3 nucleotide sequence: TGCGCCAGCAGATCGGCAGGGGCGTATCATAATTCACCCCTCCACTTT. The rearrangement uses TRBV5-1 and TRBJ1-6, with D possibly TRBD1 on 6 matching bases. The CDR3 totals 16 residues. In germline, CDR1 is SGHRS, CDR2 YFSETQ. The V end lost 5 bases, the J end lost 5 bases, and 17 bases lay between the germline ends.

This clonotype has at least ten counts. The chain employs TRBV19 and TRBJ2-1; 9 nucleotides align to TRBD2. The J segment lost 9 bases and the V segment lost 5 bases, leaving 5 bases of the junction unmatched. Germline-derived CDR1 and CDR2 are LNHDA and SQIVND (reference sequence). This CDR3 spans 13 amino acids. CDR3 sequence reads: CASSLAGGGEQFF. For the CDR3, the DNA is TGTGCCAGTAGTTTGGCGGGGGGGGGTGAGCAGTTCTTC.

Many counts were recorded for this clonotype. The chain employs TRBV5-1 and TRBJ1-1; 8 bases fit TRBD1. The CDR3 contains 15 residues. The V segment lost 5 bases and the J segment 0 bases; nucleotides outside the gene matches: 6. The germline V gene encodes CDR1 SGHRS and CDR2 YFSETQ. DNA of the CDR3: TGCGCCAGCAGACAGGGGGGGATGATGAACACTGAAGCTTTCTTT. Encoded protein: CASRQGGMMNTEAFF.

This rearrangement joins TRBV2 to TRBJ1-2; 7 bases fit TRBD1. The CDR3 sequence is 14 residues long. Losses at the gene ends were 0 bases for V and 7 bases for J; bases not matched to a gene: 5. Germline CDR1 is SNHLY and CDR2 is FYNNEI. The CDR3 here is CASSEAGGAAGYTF. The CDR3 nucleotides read TGTGCCAGCAGTGAAGCAGGGGGCGCGGCTGGCTACACCTTC.

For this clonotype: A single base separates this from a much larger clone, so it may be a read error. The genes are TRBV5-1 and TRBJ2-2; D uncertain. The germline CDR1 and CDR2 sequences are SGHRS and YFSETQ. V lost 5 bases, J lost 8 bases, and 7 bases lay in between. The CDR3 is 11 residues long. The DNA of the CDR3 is TGCGCCAGCAGAAGTGAGGGGGAGCTGTTTTTT. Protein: CASRSEGELFF.

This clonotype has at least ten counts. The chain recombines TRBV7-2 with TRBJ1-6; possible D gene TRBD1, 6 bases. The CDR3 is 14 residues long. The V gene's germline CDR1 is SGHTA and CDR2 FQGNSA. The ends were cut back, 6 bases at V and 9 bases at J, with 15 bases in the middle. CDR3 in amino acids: CASSHRDKASPLHF. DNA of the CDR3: TGTGCCAGCAGTCACCGGGACAAGGCTTCACCCCTCCACTTT. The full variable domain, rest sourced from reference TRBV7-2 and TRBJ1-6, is GAGVSQSPSNKVTEKGKDVELRCDPISGHTALYWYRQSLGQGLEFLIYFQGNSAPDKSGLPSDRFSAERTGGSVSTLTIQRTQQEDSAVYLCASSHRDKASPLHFGNGTRLTVT.

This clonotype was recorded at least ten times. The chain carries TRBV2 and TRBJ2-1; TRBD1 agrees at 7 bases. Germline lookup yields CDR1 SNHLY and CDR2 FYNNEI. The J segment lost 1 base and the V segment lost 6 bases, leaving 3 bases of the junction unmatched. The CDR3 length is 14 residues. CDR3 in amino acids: CASRKGASYNEQFF. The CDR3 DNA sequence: TGTGCCAGCAGAAAGGGGGCATCCTACAATGAGCAGTTCTTC.

The CDR3 protein is CAISGEGLAAYEQYF. The CDR3 DNA follows: TGTGCCATCAGTGGAGAAGGACTAGCGGCCTACGAGCAGTACTTC. This chain joins TRBV10-3 and TRBJ2-7, with TRBD2 matching 10 bases. The CDR3 is made up of 15 amino acids. The germline CDR1 and CDR2 sequences are ENHRY and SYGVKD. V lost 4 bases to trimming and J lost 2 bases; unmatched junction nucleotides: 5.

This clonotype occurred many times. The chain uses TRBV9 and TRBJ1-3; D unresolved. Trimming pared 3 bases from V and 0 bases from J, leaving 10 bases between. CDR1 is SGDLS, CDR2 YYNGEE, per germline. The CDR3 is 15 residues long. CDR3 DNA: TGTGCCAGCAGCGCCCAATCAAACTCTGGAAACACCATATATTTT. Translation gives CASSAQSNSGNTIYF.

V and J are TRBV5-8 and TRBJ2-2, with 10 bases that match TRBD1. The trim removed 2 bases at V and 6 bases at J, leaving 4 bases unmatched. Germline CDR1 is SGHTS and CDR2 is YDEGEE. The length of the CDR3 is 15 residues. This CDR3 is CASSFRQGAPGELFF. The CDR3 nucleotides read TGTGCCAGCAGCTTCCGACAGGGGGCGCCCGGGGAGCTGTTTTTT.

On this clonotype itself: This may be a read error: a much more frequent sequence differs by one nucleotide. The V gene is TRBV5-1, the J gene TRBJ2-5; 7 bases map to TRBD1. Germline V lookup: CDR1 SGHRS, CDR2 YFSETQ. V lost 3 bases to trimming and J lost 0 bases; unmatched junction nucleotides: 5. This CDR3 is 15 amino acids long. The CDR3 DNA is TGCGCCAGCAGCTGTGGGACAGAGTACCAAGAGACCCAGTACTTC. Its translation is CASSCGTEYQETQYF. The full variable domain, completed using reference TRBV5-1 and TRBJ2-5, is KAGVTQTPRYLIKTRGQQVTLSCSPISGHRSVSWYQQTPGQGLQFLFEYFSETQRNKGNFPGRFSGRQFSNSRSEMNVSTLELGDSALYLCASSCGTEYQETQYFGPGTRLLVL.

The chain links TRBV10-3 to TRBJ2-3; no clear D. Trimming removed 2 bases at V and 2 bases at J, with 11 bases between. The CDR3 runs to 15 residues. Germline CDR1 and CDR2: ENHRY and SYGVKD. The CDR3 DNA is TGTGCCATCAGTGAGGAAACTTCGACCACAGATACGCAGTATTTT. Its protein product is CAISEETSTTDTQYF.

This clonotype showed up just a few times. This chain's CDR3 is CAGKTGNSPLHF. DNA of the CDR3: TGTGCCGGTAAAACAGGGAATTCACCCCTCCACTTT. This rearrangement joins TRBV28 to TRBJ1-6; TRBD1 is a possible D gene (6 bases). The germline gives CDR1 MDHEN, CDR2 SYDVKM. CDR3 length: 12 amino acids. The V end was cut by 11 bases, the J end by 7 bases, with 12 bases between.

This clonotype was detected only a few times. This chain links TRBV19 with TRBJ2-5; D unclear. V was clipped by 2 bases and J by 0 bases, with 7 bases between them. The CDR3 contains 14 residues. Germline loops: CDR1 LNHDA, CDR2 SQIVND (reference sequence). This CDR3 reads CASSIRGYQETQYF. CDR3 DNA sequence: TGTGCCAGTAGTATACGTGGGTACCAAGAGACCCAGTACTTC.

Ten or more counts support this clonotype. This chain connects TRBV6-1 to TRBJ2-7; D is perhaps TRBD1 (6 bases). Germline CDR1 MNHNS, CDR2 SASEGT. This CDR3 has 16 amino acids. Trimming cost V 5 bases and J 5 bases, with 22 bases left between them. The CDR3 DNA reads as TGTGCCAGCAGTAGAAATACCGCAGGGTCAGGGGACGAGCAGTACTTC. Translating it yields CASSRNTAGSGDEQYF.